This T cell receptor (beta chain) was captured in a study of blood T cells in healthy people across ages. Study overall: In model experiments, template switching was able to capture about one barcoded beta molecule for every two T cells that were present.

A J-beta primer mix and a sample-barcoded 5' primer were used in a second PCR of roughly 6 to 11 cycles. Each CDR3 protein is one row after TCRdb ran MiXCR on the 5' RACE reads. This sample has some 730,000 distinct CDR3 sequences, with over 20% found just once. Germline loops: CDR1 DFQATT, CDR2 SNEGSKA (reference sequence). The CDR3 runs to 13 residues. The V and J ends lost 3 bases and 2 bases respectively, with 8 bases between them. This clonotype was seen a few times. The chain links TRBV20-1 to TRBJ2-4, with a possible D match to TRBD2 (5 bases). Sequencing was carried out using blood. The receptor was derived from a man in his sixties or seventies in good health. The CDR3 DNA is TGCAGTGCTAGGGGAGCTCCCAAAAACATTCAGTACTTC. Translating it yields CSARGAPKNIQYF.